These T cell receptor beta chains were read from a single sample in a study of blood T cell repertoires in COVID-19. Sequencing used immunoSEQ multiplex PCR; TCRdb keeps in-frame clones, though not all of them. The table lists approximately 40,000 clones, 70% to 90% of them singletons. Sequencing was carried out using peripheral blood. All receptors derive from a human donor in a cohort sampled during active COVID-19. CDR3s include the opening cysteine and the closing phenylalanine or tryptophan. Fields, in order: CDR3 length, clone size, J gene, V gene, D gene, CDR3 DNA, CDR3 protein. D genes are given only for firm matches. Clone size appears in some rows only: once, few, many, or a class for an expanded clone.

15	.	TRBJ2-3	TRBV27	TRBD1	TGTGCCAGCGGCCCACAGGGGGCGCTAATGAATACGCAGTATTTT	CASGPQGALMNTQYF
15	.	TRBJ1-2	TRBV5-1	TRBD1	TGCGCCAGCAGCTTGGGCCCACAGGGGACCTATGGCTACACCTTC	CASSLGPQGTYGYTF
14	.	TRBJ1-1	TRBV9	.	TGTGCCAGCAGCGTAGGTCCGGGGGACACTGAAGCTTTCTTT	CASSVGPGDTEAFF
15	.	TRBJ1-4	TRBV7-9	TRBD1	TGTGCCAGCAGCCCTTCAGGGGGCGCCGGTGAAAAACTGTTTTTT	CASSPSGGAGEKLFF
14	.	TRBJ1-5	TRBV5-1	TRBD1	TGCGCCAGCAGTCCGACAGGGTATGACCAGCCCCAGCATTTT	CASSPTGYDQPQHF
17	few	TRBJ2-3	TRBV3-1/TRBV3-2	TRBD2	TGTGCCAGCAGCCAAGCCCGGACTAGCGGACGCACAGATACGCAGTATTTT	CASSQARTSGRTDTQYF
16	once	TRBJ2-7	TRBV11-2	TRBD2	TGTGCCAGCAGCTTGGCTAGCGGGGGCACCGCAGACGAGCAGTACTTC	CASSLASGGTADEQYF
15	.	TRBJ1-1	TRBV10-3	TRBD1	TGTGCCATCAGTGAGGGGGACAGGGATGGGACTGAAGCTTTCTTT	CAISEGDRDGTEAFF
15	.	TRBJ1-1	TRBV28	TRBD1	TGTGCCAGCAGAACCCCGTGGACAGGGGGGACTGAAGCTTTCTTT	CASRTPWTGGTEAFF
15	.	TRBJ2-5	TRBV27	.	TGTGCCAGCAGCATTATAGGCACCGGGTTGGAGACCCAGTACTTC	CASSIIGTGLETQYF
16	.	TRBJ2-3	TRBV25-1	.	TGTGCCAGCAGTGGCCCTACAGGCCTAGGGGGAGATACGCAGTATTTT	CASSGPTGLGGDTQYF
14	few	TRBJ2-5	TRBV27	.	TGTGCCAGCAGTCTGACAGTTCTCCAAGAGACCCAGTACTTC	CASSLTVLQETQYF
14	.	TRBJ2-5	TRBV27	TRBD2	TGTGCCAGCAGTTCGGGACTACACCACGATACCCAGTACTTC	CASSSGLHHDTQYF
21	.	TRBJ1-6	TRBV3-1/TRBV3-2	.	TGTGCCAGCAGCCTGGTCGCGCGTGGGCGGAACAGGGCCTGGGAAAATTCACCCCTCCACTTT	CASSLVARGRNRAWENSPLHF
13	few	TRBJ1-1	TRBV2	.	TGTGCCAGCAGTGGAGAGATGAACACTGAAGCTTTCTTT	CASSGEMNTEAFF
15	.	TRBJ1-2	TRBV6-5	.	TGTGCCAGCAGTTACTCGACGGGAGGGAACTATGGCTACACCTTC	CASSYSTGGNYGYTF
14	.	TRBJ2-5	TRBV5-1	TRBD2	TGCGCCAGCAGCTCGGGACTATTCCAAGAGACCCAGTACTTC	CASSSGLFQETQYF
12	.	TRBJ1-1	TRBV6-5	.	TGTGCCAGCAGGGCCCAGGAAACTGAAGCTTTCTTT	CASRAQETEAFF
14	.	TRBJ1-2	TRBV19	.	TGTGCCAGTAGTTCGGCTTTTGGGGCCTATGGCTACACCTTC	CASSSAFGAYGYTF
14	.	TRBJ1-5	TRBV28	.	TGTGCCAGCAGTCCCCGACGGGTTGGTCAGCCCCAGCATTTT	CASSPRRVGQPQHF
15	.	TRBJ1-6	TRBV19	.	TGTGCCAGTAGTACCCCGGAAGGGGTATTTGCACCCCTCCACTTT	CASSTPEGVFAPLHF
16	once	TRBJ2-1	TRBV7-7	TRBD2	TGTGCTAGCAGCTTGGGGACTAGCGTCCCAAACAATGAGCAGTTCTTC	CASSLGTSVPNNEQFF
14	once	TRBJ1-4	TRBV6-5	TRBD1	TGTGCCAGCAGCCTAAGACAGGGCGGAAGAAAACTGTTTTTT	CASSLRQGGRKLFF
19	.	TRBJ1-6	TRBV6-2/TRBV6-3	.	TGTGCCAGCAGTTACTCGATGGCCACAGGCTCAGGCTATAATTCACCCCTCCACTTT	CASSYSMATGSGYNSPLHF
16	.	TRBJ1-2	TRBV13	TRBD1	TGTGCCAGCAGCCCCCGGGACAGCCAGAAGGTCTATGGCTACACCTTC	CASSPRDSQKVYGYTF
16	.	TRBJ2-3	TRBV3-1/TRBV3-2	TRBD1	TGTGCCAGCAGCCAAGATTGGGACAGGGGCACAGATACGCAGTATTTT	CASSQDWDRGTDTQYF
15	.	TRBJ1-2	TRBV5-4	TRBD1	TGTGCCAGCAGCTTACAGGGGGCCGGCAACTATGGCTACACCTTC	CASSLQGAGNYGYTF
14	.	TRBJ2-7	TRBV3-1/TRBV3-2	TRBD2	TGTGCCAGCAGCTCGGGACTAGCGGGCTACGAGCAGTACTTC	CASSSGLAGYEQYF
13	.	TRBJ2-2	TRBV3-1/TRBV3-2	.	TGTGCCAGCAGCCAAAGGGGCGGCGGGGAGCTGTTTTTT	CASSQRGGGELFF
15	.	TRBJ2-7	TRBV11-1	TRBD1	TGTGCCAGCAGCTCCTCTGGGACAGGGAGGGACGAGCAGTACTTC	CASSSSGTGRDEQYF
11	medium-sized	TRBJ1-2	TRBV20-1	TRBD1	TGCAGTGCTAGCGACAGGGTAGGCTACACCTTC	CSASDRVGYTF
15	few	TRBJ1-5	TRBV2	.	TGTGCCAGCAGTGAAGCTGCAGGGGCGTTTCAGCCCCAGCATTTT	CASSEAAGAFQPQHF
14	.	TRBJ2-5	TRBV19	.	TGTGCCAGTAGTATTGCAACAGGTCAAGAGACCCAGTACTTC	CASSIATGQETQYF
15	once	TRBJ2-6	TRBV4-1	.	TGCGCCAGCAGCCAGCAGGGGTACGGGGCCAACGTCCTGACTTTC	CASSQQGYGANVLTF
16	.	TRBJ2-7	TRBV3-1/TRBV3-2	TRBD2	TGTGCCAGCAGCCCGGGACTAGCGGGGGGGGAGAACGAGCAGTACTTC	CASSPGLAGGENEQYF
14	.	TRBJ1-2	TRBV5-1	.	TGCGCCAGCAGCCTGGATTGGGCCCTCTATGGCTACACCTTC	CASSLDWALYGYTF
14	.	TRBJ1-3	TRBV6-5	.	TGTGCCAGCAGCAGGGACTCCTTTGGAAACACCATATATTTT	CASSRDSFGNTIYF
15	.	TRBJ2-1	TRBV6-1	.	TGTGCCAGCAGTGAGGGGAGCCGCTCCTACAATGAGCAGTTCTTC	CASSEGSRSYNEQFF
17	.	TRBJ2-3	TRBV7-9	TRBD1	TGTGCCAGCAGCTTAGGTTTGGGGCAGGGGGTAGAAGATACGCAGTATTTT	CASSLGLGQGVEDTQYF
14	.	TRBJ1-1	TRBV10-2	.	TGCGCCAGCAGCGATCCGGGGGGTCGGACTGAAGCTTTCTTT	CASSDPGGRTEAFF
13	.	TRBJ2-7	TRBV18	TRBD1	TGTGCCAGCTCATTAGACAGGGGGAACGAGCAGTACTTC	CASSLDRGNEQYF
16	.	TRBJ2-5	TRBV7-6	TRBD1	TGTGCCAGCAGCTTAGCGAGTCAGGGGGCGGAAGAGACCCAGTACTTC	CASSLASQGAEETQYF
13	.	TRBJ1-4	TRBV10-3	.	TGTGCCACCGCCCCGACAGGAGTTGAAAAACTGTTTTTT	CATAPTGVEKLFF
15	.	TRBJ2-5	TRBV9	TRBD2	TGTGCCAGCAGCTTAGGGACTAGCGGGGAGGGAACCCAGTACTTC	CASSLGTSGEGTQYF
16	.	TRBJ1-1	TRBV6-5	TRBD1	TGTGCCAGCAGTTACGGGCTACAGGGGGTGAACACTGAAGCTTTCTTT	CASSYGLQGVNTEAFF
15	.	TRBJ1-4	TRBV6-4	TRBD1	TGTGCCAGCGGGTTACAGGGGGCACCGGGGGAAAAACTGTTTTTT	CASGLQGAPGEKLFF
14	few	TRBJ1-5	TRBV11-2	TRBD1	TGTGCCAGCAGCGGACAGGGGGGTAATCAGCCCCAGCATTTT	CASSGQGGNQPQHF